A single sample is the source of the 24 T cell receptor beta chains below, sequenced in a study of beta chain features in type 1 diabetes. TCRB transcripts that were expressed got sequenced, as all of the isolated RNA had been reverse transcribed. Only in-frame clones appear in the TCRdb table, and some are missing; sequencing was by immunoSEQ multiplex PCR. The sample includes about 290,000 clones, around 7.3% seen only once; the top ten take 1%. Sequenced: central memory CD4+ T cells from blood. These receptors originate from a woman aged 18-30 years in good health.

The chain is built from TRBV7-2 and TRBJ2-6; 9 bases agree with TRBD1. The ends lost 8 bases at V and 0 bases at J; junction bases unmatched: 11. Germline loops: CDR1 SGHTA, CDR2 FQGNSA. The CDR3 spans 18 residues. The CDR3 nucleotides read TGTGCCAGCGGACCCCCCAACAGGGGGCCCTCTGGGGCCAACGTCCTGACTTTC. This sequence encodes CASGPPNRGPSGANVLTF.

V gene TRBV7-7 combines with J gene TRBJ2-1; possibly TRBD2 for D (6 bases). This CDR3 spans 13 amino acids. Per germline, CDR1 SSHAT and CDR2 FNYEAQ (reference sequence). Deletions cut 5 bases from V and 9 bases from J, with 14 bases between. CDR3 protein: CASSQGWGGEQFF. CDR3 DNA sequence: TGTGCCAGCAGCCAAGGGTGGGGAGGTGAGCAGTTCTTC.

This clone has only a few counts. The chain recombines TRBV29-1 with TRBJ2-5, with D hard to call. The V gene lost 4 bases and the J gene lost 2 bases, with 5 bases spanning the gap. CDR3 length: 11 residues. Germline assignment: CDR1 SQVTM and CDR2 ANQGSEA. The CDR3 coding sequence is TGCAGCGTTGCCCGGCAAGAGACCCAGTACTTC. Encoded protein: CSVARQETQYF.

The gene calls are TRBV7-9 and TRBJ1-1; 7 bases line up with TRBD1. CDR3 length: 15 residues. Per the germline V gene, CDR1 is SEHNR and CDR2 is FQNEAQ (reference sequence). V lost 5 bases and J lost 2; bases outside the gene matches: 8. For the CDR3, the DNA is TGTGCCAGCAGCCCACCACAGGGGTTCAACACTGAAGCTTTCTTT. Translating it yields CASSPPQGFNTEAFF.

This clone was seen more than once but under ten times. The rearrangement uses TRBV7-9 and TRBJ2-1; 7 bases map to TRBD1. V shed 6 bases, J shed 6 bases, and the junction held 5 bases outside the gene matches. The germline gives CDR1 SEHNR, CDR2 FQNEAQ (reference sequence). This CDR3 has 13 amino acids. Written as DNA, the CDR3 is TGTGCCAGCAGTAGTCGGACAGGCAATGAGCAGTTCTTC. Translation gives CASSSRTGNEQFF.

The J gene is TRBJ1-3, the V gene TRBV11-2; D gene uncertain. Germline CDR1 and CDR2: SGHAT and FQNNGV. Trimming shortened V by 2 bases and J by 0 bases, and 17 bases separated the two germline ends. There are 18 residues in the CDR3. CDR3 protein: CASSLFGAGVSSGNTIYF. CDR3 in DNA: TGTGCCAGCAGCTTATTTGGCGCGGGCGTCAGCTCTGGAAACACCATATATTTT. Together with reference TRBV11-2 and TRBJ1-3, the CDR3 gives the full variable domain: EAGVAQSPRYKIIEKRQSVAFWCNPISGHATLYWYQQILGQGPKLLIQFQNNGVVDDSQLPKDRFSAERLKGVDSTLKIQPAKLEDSAVYLCASSLFGAGVSSGNTIYFGEGSWLTVV.

This rearrangement joins TRBV6-5 to TRBJ1-6; 7 bases agree with TRBD1. The CDR3 has 13 residues. V was pared by 5 bases and J by 10 bases, with 5 bases of the junction left unmatched. CDR1 is MNHEY, CDR2 SVGAGI, per germline. In DNA, the CDR3 is TGTGCCAGCAGTCGGCAGGGGGTCTCACCCCTCCACTTT. Amino acid sequence: CASSRQGVSPLHF.

This clone was detected a few times. This chain uses TRBV19 with TRBJ1-2; D is unclear. CDR3 length: 15 residues. Trimming shortened V by 4 bases and J by 0 bases, and 12 bases separated the two germline ends. CDR1 and CDR2 (germline): LNHDA, SQIVND (reference sequence). Written as DNA, the CDR3 is TGTGCCAGTAGTACCTCAGGTACAACTAACTATGGCTACACCTTC. This encodes CASSTSGTTNYGYTF. The full variable domain, in which reference TRBV19 and TRBJ1-2 provide the parts outside the CDR3, is DGGITQSPKYLFRKEGQNVTLSCEQNLNHDAMYWYRQDPGQGLRLIYYSQIVNDFQKGDIAEGYSVSREKKESFPLTVTSAQKNPTAFYLCASSTSGTTNYGYTFGSGTRLTVV.

This rearrangement joins TRBV5-6 to TRBJ2-5; 7 bases are shared with TRBD1. The germline V gene has CDR1 SGHDT and CDR2 YYEEEE. V shed 3 bases and J 6 bases; nucleotides not matched to a gene: 8. The CDR3 extends over 14 amino acids. CDR3: CASSWNRGRQTQYF. The CDR3 bases are TGTGCCAGCAGCTGGAACAGGGGTCGACAGACCCAGTACTTC.

The V and J genes are TRBV2 and TRBJ1-1, with a possible D match to TRBD1 (5 bases). The length of the CDR3 is 13 residues. Germline CDR1 is SNHLY and CDR2 is FYNNEI. The ends were cut back, 10 bases at V and 0 bases at J, with 12 bases in the middle. DNA for the CDR3: TGTGCCAAGTCAGGGTTGGTGAACACTGAAGCTTTCTTT. Its translation: CAKSGLVNTEAFF.

The sample holds a few counts of this clone. The chain recombines TRBV19 with TRBJ2-1; D gene unclear. Germline assignment: CDR1 LNHDA and CDR2 SQIVND (reference sequence). This CDR3 has 14 residues. Between the trimmed V and J ends, which lost 6 bases and 0 bases, there was a span of 9 bases. DNA of the CDR3: TGTGCCAGTAGATTTAGGAGCTCCTACAATGAGCAGTTCTTC. Translating it yields CASRFRSSYNEQFF.

This clone was counted only a few times. The chain couples TRBV28 to TRBJ2-7; perhaps TRBD1 as D (6 bases). Trimming took 5 bases from V and 2 from J, leaving 19 bases between them. This CDR3 comprises 16 residues. Germline V CDR1 and CDR2: MDHEN, SYDVKM. The chain's CDR3 is CASSQDRWGYAYEQYV. The CDR3 DNA reads TGTGCCAGCAGTCAAGACAGGTGGGGATACGCCTACGAGCAGTACGTC.

The V and J genes are TRBV27 and TRBJ1-1; weak D call: TRBD1 (5 bases). V was clipped by 6 bases and J by 5 bases, with 16 bases between them. This CDR3 contains 14 residues. Germline CDR1 reads MNHEY; CDR2 reads SMNVEV (reference sequence). The CDR3 is CASSPGRGWTEAFF. CDR3 nucleotides: TGTGCCAGCAGCCCTGGCCGGGGGTGGACTGAAGCTTTCTTT.

This clone occurred a few times. The rearrangement uses TRBV29-1 and TRBJ2-3, with 10 bases fitting TRBD1. V was pared by 6 bases and J by 5 bases, with 11 bases of the junction left unmatched. The CDR3 sequence is 15 residues long. Germline V gene data show CDR1 as SQVTM and CDR2 as ANQGSEA. The chain's CDR3 is CSVPRDRGSRDTQYF. CDR3 nucleotide sequence: TGCAGCGTACCTCGGGACAGGGGATCTAGAGATACGCAGTATTTT.

This clone was seen a handful of times. V gene TRBV7-3 combines with J gene TRBJ2-6; 11 bases map to TRBD1. Trimming cost V 5 bases and J 0 bases; bases outside gene matches: 9. The V gene's germline CDR1 is SGHTA and CDR2 FQGTGA. The CDR3 has 19 amino acids. The CDR3 protein is CASSPMGTGGSSGANVLTF. CDR3 sequence (DNA): TGTGCCAGCAGCCCCATGGGGACAGGGGGGAGCTCTGGGGCCAACGTCCTGACTTTC.

This clone appeared many times. This chain links TRBV28 with TRBJ1-5; D possibly corresponds to TRBD1 (5 bases). V shed 6 bases and J shed 7 bases, with 19 bases lying between them. The length of the CDR3 is 15 residues. CDR1 MDHEN and CDR2 SYDVKM come from the germline V gene. The DNA of the CDR3 is TGTGCCAGCAGCCTCCCTCCAGGGTCGGGACAGCCCCAGCATTTT. Protein: CASSLPPGSGQPQHF.

This clone was seen a handful of times. V is TRBV18 and J is TRBJ1-2, with a weak D call TRBD1 (6 bases). Looked up from germline, CDR1 is KGHSH and CDR2 is LQKENI. The CDR3 extends over 15 amino acids. The ends were cut back, 3 bases at V and 0 bases at J, with 11 bases in the middle. The CDR3 region has the DNA TGTGCCAGCTCACCTGCAGGGGCTCCTAACTATGGCTACACCTTC. The encoded protein is CASSPAGAPNYGYTF.

This clone was seen many times. CDR3 loop: CASSQDWDIGYTF. CDR3 DNA: TGCGCCAGCAGCCAAGATTGGGACATCGGCTACACCTTC. This rearrangement joins TRBV4-1 to TRBJ1-2; TRBD1 might be the D (6 bases). Germline V gives CDR1 MGHRA, CDR2 YSYEKL. The V end lost 0 bases, the J end lost 8 bases, and 10 bases lay between the germline ends. CDR3 size: 13 residues.

This clone has just a few counts. The CDR3 coding sequence is TGTGCCAGCAGCTTAACGAGCCCCCGAGGGGATACGCAGTATTTT. Its protein is CASSLTSPRGDTQYF. The V and J genes are TRBV7-2 and TRBJ2-3; maybe TRBD2 (5 bases). This CDR3 contains 15 residues. Germline V lookup: CDR1 SGHTA, CDR2 FQGNSA. Between the trimmed V and J ends, which lost 2 bases and 6 bases, there was a span of 15 bases.

The rearrangement joins TRBV29-1 to TRBJ1-2; 7 bases match TRBD1. CDR3 size: 11 residues. V was pared by 6 bases and J by 8 bases, with 6 bases of the junction left unmatched. The V gene's germline CDR1 is SQVTM and CDR2 ANQGSEA. As DNA, the CDR3 is TGCAGCGTCCACGACAGGGACGGCTACACCTTC. This encodes CSVHDRDGYTF.

This clone has only a few counts. J is TRBJ2-1 and V is TRBV30; TRBD1 aligns across 9 bases. J gave up 6 bases and V 2 bases, and 11 bases lay outside the gene matches. The CDR3 is 16 amino acids. Germline CDR1 reads GTSNPN; CDR2 reads SVGIG (reference sequence). Here the CDR3 reads CAWSPITGGTLNEQFF. DNA for the CDR3: TGTGCCTGGAGTCCTATAACAGGGGGCACTCTCAATGAGCAGTTCTTC.

The gene calls are TRBV2 and TRBJ2-4, with unresolved D. The V and J ends lost 6 bases and 13 bases respectively, with 16 bases between them. The V gene's germline CDR1 is SNHLY and CDR2 FYNNEI. This CDR3 comprises 12 residues. CDR3 amino acids: CASSAYQEIQYF. DNA for the CDR3: TGTGCCAGCAGCGCATACCAGGAGATCCAGTACTTC. Filled out from reference TRBV2 and TRBJ2-4, the complete variable domain reads EPEVTQTPSHQVTQMGQEVILRCVPISNHLYFYWYRQILGQKVEFLVSFYNNEISEKSEIFDDQFSVERPDGSNFTLKIRSTKLEDSAMYFCASSAYQEIQYFGAGTRLSVL.

This sequence joins TRBV5-1 and TRBJ1-5; maybe TRBD1 (5 bases). V lost 1 base and J 7 bases, leaving 15 bases between the germline ends. This CDR3 region has 15 residues. CDR1 and CDR2 (germline): SGHRS, YFSETQ. CDR3 bases: TGCGCCAGCAGCTTGTTCCCAGGGATGCTACAGCCCCAGCATTTT. Translation gives CASSLFPGMLQPQHF.

This clone was recorded a few times. The chain has TRBV11-1 and TRBJ1-1, with a possible D match to TRBD1 (6 bases). The CDR3 has 13 amino acids. From germline, CDR1 is SGHAT and CDR2 FQDESV (reference sequence). Deletions cut 5 bases from V and 7 bases from J, with 14 bases between. CDR3 sequence reads: CASSAGTSNEAFF. The CDR3 DNA is TGTGCCAGCAGCGCCGGGACAAGTAATGAAGCTTTCTTT.